The rows below give T cell receptor beta chains drawn from one sample of a study of T cell changes during pregnancy in multiple sclerosis. Measured with immunoSEQ multiplex PCR; TCRdb has only the in-frame clones, and not every one. The profile shows some 37,000 clones, 88% of them singletons. The starting material was CD4+ T cells from peripheral blood mononuclear cells, obtained before pregnancy. The receptor source for this set is a female donor with multiple sclerosis, enrolled in a pregnancy study. The CDR3 runs from the conserved cysteine through the conserved F or W. Fields, in order: CDR3 DNA, CDR3 protein, J gene, clone size, D gene, V gene. A D gene is named only where the DNA matches it firmly. A row's size may be missing; if present it is once, few, many or a size class.

TGTGCCAGCAGCCAAGGGACTAGCGCCGATACGCAGTATTTT | CASSQGTSADTQYF | TRBJ2-3 | once | TRBD2 | TRBV4-2
TGCGCCAGCAGCTTTCTAGCGGAAACCGGGGAGCTGTTTTTT | CASSFLAETGELFF | TRBJ2-2 | . | TRBD2 | TRBV5-1
TGCGCCAGCAGCACCGGACAGGGTGGGGGGGAGACCCAGTACTTC | CASSTGQGGGETQYF | TRBJ2-5 | . | TRBD1 | TRBV5-1
TGTGCCATCAGAGGTGGGCCACAAGAGACCCAGTACTTC | CAIRGGPQETQYF | TRBJ2-5 | . | . | TRBV10-3
TGTGCCAGCAGTAACCAGGGTTCGTATGGAAACACCATATATTTT | CASSNQGSYGNTIYF | TRBJ1-3 | . | . | TRBV2
TGTGCCTGGTCCGGGACTTCGAGGGATACGCAGTATTTT | CAWSGTSRDTQYF | TRBJ2-3 | . | . | TRBV30
TGTGCCAGCAGCAGAACCGGGACTAGCGGGATCAATGAGCAGTTCTTC | CASSRTGTSGINEQFF | TRBJ2-1 | . | TRBD2 | TRBV5-4
TGTGCCAGCGCTCCTCTGACAGGGGGCACTGAAGCTTTCTTT | CASAPLTGGTEAFF | TRBJ1-1 | . | TRBD1 | TRBV11-2
TGTGCCAGCAGTCTAGCACTTGGCGTGCCCTACGAGCAGTACTTC | CASSLALGVPYEQYF | TRBJ2-7 | . | . | TRBV28
TGTGCCAGCAGCTTGAGTAGCGGGAGATTAAGCGAGCAGTACTTC | CASSLSSGRLSEQYF | TRBJ2-7 | . | TRBD2 | TRBV7-9
TGTGCCAGCTCCCCAGCGGGCTCCTACGAGCAGTACTTC | CASSPAGSYEQYF | TRBJ2-7 | . | . | TRBV19
TGTGCCAGCAGCTTAGCCCTGACAGGGGCCTATGGCTACACCTTC | CASSLALTGAYGYTF | TRBJ1-2 | . | TRBD1 | TRBV7-8
TGTGCCAGCAGCGTATCAGGGGCCAAGGGTGAAAAACTGTTTTTT | CASSVSGAKGEKLFF | TRBJ1-4 | once | . | TRBV9
TGTGCCAGCAGCCGGGACACACAAGAGACCCAGTACTTC | CASSRDTQETQYF | TRBJ2-5 | . | . | TRBV2
TGTGCCAGCAGCTTACAGGGGGCAAGCACAGATACGCAGTATTTT | CASSLQGASTDTQYF | TRBJ2-3 | . | TRBD1 | TRBV7-7
TGTGCCAGCAGCGCCCAGGGGACAAATACCTACGAGCAGTACTTC | CASSAQGTNTYEQYF | TRBJ2-7 | . | . | TRBV9